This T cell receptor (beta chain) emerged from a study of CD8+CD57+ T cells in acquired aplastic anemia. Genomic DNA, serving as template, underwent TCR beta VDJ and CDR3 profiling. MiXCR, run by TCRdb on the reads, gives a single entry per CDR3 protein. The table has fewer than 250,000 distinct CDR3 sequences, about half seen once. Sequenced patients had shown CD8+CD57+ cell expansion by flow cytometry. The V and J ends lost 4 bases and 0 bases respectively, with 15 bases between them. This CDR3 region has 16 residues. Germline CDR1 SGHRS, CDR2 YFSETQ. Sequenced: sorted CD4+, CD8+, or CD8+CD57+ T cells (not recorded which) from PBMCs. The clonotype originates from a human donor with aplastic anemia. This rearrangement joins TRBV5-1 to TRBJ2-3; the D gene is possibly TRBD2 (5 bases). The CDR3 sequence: CASSTRGLFSTDTQYF. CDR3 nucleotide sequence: TGCGCCAGCAGCACAAGAGGACTCTTTAGCACAGATACGCAGTATTTT.